The 18 T cell receptor beta chains in this list originate from one sample, sequenced in a study of OX40 agonist ivuxolimab in advanced cancers. Assay: immunoSEQ multiplex PCR; the TCRdb copy retains only in-frame clones and omits some. This sample yields about 22,000 clones, of which more than 85% are seen a single time; more than 20% belongs to the top ten. Here the sequenced sample was CD4+ or CD8+ T cells sorted from blood, taken in a trial of the OX40 agonist ivuxolimab. The receptors originated from an adult with an advanced solid tumor such as melanoma, head and neck, liver or kidney cancer.

In this sample, this clone turned up once. An end of the junction does not agree with germline; a read error may underlie this. The chain uses TRBV19 and TRBJ2-1, with a tentative D call TRBD2 (5 bases). CDR1 LNHDA and CDR2 SQIVND come from the germline V gene (reference sequence). The CDR3 is 14 residues long. The CDR3 DNA is TGTGCCAGCAGTAGGGAGAGAGGGTTCAATGAGCAGTTCTTC. This gives the protein CASSRERGFNEQFF.

The chain links TRBV5-1 to TRBJ2-3; D unresolved. Trimming took 3 bases from V and 6 from J, leaving 14 bases between them. There are 14 residues in the CDR3. The germline V gene encodes CDR1 SGHRS and CDR2 YFSETQ. CDR3 region: CASSSLGVGDTQYF. The CDR3 nucleotides read TGCGCCAGCAGCTCCTTGGGCGTGGGGGATACGCAGTATTTT.

Only a few counts were recorded for this clone. The V call is TRBV4-3, the J call TRBJ2-1; 9 positions match TRBD2. With V trimmed by 3 bases and J by 6 bases, 9 bases remained unmatched. CDR3 length equals 16 residues. Germline-derived CDR1 and CDR2 are LGHNA and YSLEER. The CDR3, as DNA: TGCGCCAGCAGCCAGGATGCGGGGGGGCAGGGCAATGAGCAGTTCTTC. This sequence encodes CASSQDAGGQGNEQFF.

The CDR3 sequence is CASSLGVFNGYTF. For the CDR3, the DNA is TGTGCCAGCAGCTTAGGGGTCTTCAATGGCTACACCTTC. The rearrangement links TRBV7-9 to TRBJ1-2; D unclear. The CDR3 spans 13 residues. Germline CDR1 is SEHNR and CDR2 is FQNEAQ (reference sequence). V was shortened by 1 base and J by 6 bases, with 9 bases between the two germline ends.

The chain uses TRBV7-9 and TRBJ1-1; TRBD1 matches 8 bases. In germline, CDR1 is SEHNR, CDR2 FQNEAQ (reference sequence). J gave up 1 base and V 5 bases, and 6 bases lay outside the gene matches. There are 15 residues in the CDR3. The CDR3 spells CASSPRTGWNTEAFF. DNA for the CDR3: TGTGCCAGCAGCCCCCGGACAGGGTGGAACACTGAAGCTTTCTTT.

V is TRBV11-2 and J is TRBJ2-7; D might be TRBD2 (6 bases). Germline CDR1 and CDR2: SGHAT and FQNNGV. The CDR3 totals 14 residues. Trimming removed 4 bases at V and 6 bases at J, with 16 bases between. CDR3 region: CASSSGDGVSEQYF. CDR3 nucleotide sequence: TGTGCCAGCAGCTCGGGGGACGGGGTTTCCGAGCAGTACTTC. Looking up the rest from reference TRBV11-2 and TRBJ2-7 gives the full variable domain: EAGVAQSPRYKIIEKRQSVAFWCNPISGHATLYWYQQILGQGPKLLIQFQNNGVVDDSQLPKDRFSAERLKGVDSTLKIQPAKLEDSAVYLCASSSGDGVSEQYFGPGTRLTVT.

The V gene is TRBV4-1, the J gene TRBJ2-2; 7 bases agree with TRBD1. The CDR3 runs to 17 residues. Germline loops: CDR1 MGHRA, CDR2 YSYEKL. With V trimmed by 4 bases and J by 2 bases, 10 bases remained unmatched. Here the CDR3 reads CASSLIPGTANTGELFF. The DNA of the CDR3 is TGCGCCAGCAGCCTAATACCCGGGACAGCTAACACCGGGGAGCTGTTTTTT.

The chain joins TRBV9 to TRBJ1-1; 7 bases fit TRBD1. Germline loops: CDR1 SGDLS, CDR2 YYNGEE. The CDR3 has 12 residues. Losses at the gene ends were 4 bases for V and 3 bases for J; bases not matched to a gene: 0. The CDR3 DNA reads TGTGCCAGCAGCACAGGGGACACTGAAGCTTTCTTT. It translates to CASSTGDTEAFF.

This clone was seen only once. The V and J genes are TRBV11-3 and TRBJ2-2; no firm D call. CDR1 SGHNT and CDR2 YENEEA come from the germline V gene. Between the trimmed V and J ends, which lost 0 bases and 0 bases, there was a span of 11 bases. The CDR3 totals 17 residues. The CDR3: CASSLDHGPANTGELFF. Here the CDR3 DNA reads TGTGCCAGCAGCTTAGATCATGGGCCCGCGAACACCGGGGAGCTGTTTTTT. The full variable domain, its missing parts supplied by reference TRBV11-3 and TRBJ2-2, is EAGVVQSPRYKIIEKKQPVAFWCNPISGHNTLYWYLQNLGQGPELLIRYENEEAVDDSQLPKDRFSAERLKGVDSTLKIQPAELGDSAVYLCASSLDHGPANTGELFFGEGSRLTVL.

The chain employs TRBV5-4 and TRBJ2-7; possible D gene TRBD1, 6 bases. The CDR3 covers 12 residues. Trimming removed 0 bases from V and 6 bases from J, with 7 bases in between. Germline V CDR1 and CDR2: SGHNT, YYREEE (reference sequence). The CDR3 spells CASSLDRAEQYF. The CDR3 DNA follows: TGTGCCAGCAGCTTGGACAGGGCCGAGCAGTACTTC. The whole variable domain, filled in from reference TRBV5-4 and TRBJ2-7, reads ETGVTQSPTHLIKTRGQQVTLRCSSQSGHNTVSWYQQALGQGPQFIFQYYREEENGRGNFPPRFSGLQFPNYSSELNVNALELDDSALYLCASSLDRAEQYFGPGTRLTVT.

The V gene is TRBV2, the J gene TRBJ2-2; no definite D call. Germline V gene sequence: CDR1 SNHLY, CDR2 FYNNEI. Between the trimmed V and J ends, which lost 11 bases and 5 bases, there was a span of 18 bases. The CDR3 is 14 amino acids. This CDR3 reads CASFGGTLTGELFF. Here the CDR3 DNA reads TGTGCCTCTTTTGGCGGCACCTTAACCGGGGAGCTGTTTTTT.

Comments on this clone: At one boundary the junction diverges from the germline segment, which might be a read error. The chain combines TRBV4-3 with TRBJ2-3, with 14 positions matching TRBD2. The germline CDR1 and CDR2 sequences are LGHNA and YSLEER. The CDR3 is 13 residues long. The CDR3 loop reads CASSQGLAGVRGF. CDR3 sequence (DNA): TGCGCCAGCAGCCAGGGACTAGCGGGAGTGAGGGGGTTC.

On this clone: Sequence at one end of the junction differs from germline and may be a read error. This sample also contains other DNA sequences that code for the same CDR3. The chain joins TRBV5-1 to TRBJ1-2; D remains ambiguous. The germline V gene has CDR1 SGHRS and CDR2 YFSETQ. The CDR3 is 16 amino acids. For the CDR3, the DNA is TGCGCCAGTAGCTTGGTGTGGCAGAAGAAAAACTATGGCTACACCTTC. It specifies CASSLVWQKKNYGYTF. The variable domain in full, completed from reference TRBV5-1 and TRBJ1-2, reads KAGVTQTPRYLIKTRGQQVTLSCSPISGHRSVSWYQQTPGQGLQFLFEYFSETQRNKGNFPGRFSGRQFSNSRSEMNVSTLELGDSALYLCASSLVWQKKNYGYTFGSGTRLTVV.

The chain has TRBV7-2 and TRBJ2-7; unclear D gene. V lost 1 base and J 5 bases, leaving 12 bases between the germline ends. The CDR3 runs 14 residues. Per the germline V gene, CDR1 is SGHTA and CDR2 is FQGNSA. The CDR3 here is CASSLDIFVDEQYF. CDR3 sequence (DNA): TGTGCCAGCAGCTTAGATATCTTCGTGGACGAGCAGTACTTC.

CDR3 in DNA: TGTGCCAGCAGTTATTTTAGGGGTTTGGAGGCCCAGTACTTC. Amino acid sequence: CASSYFRGLEAQYF. The chain combines TRBV6-5 with TRBJ2-5, with D perhaps being TRBD1 or TRBD2 (5 bases each). Germline V lookup: CDR1 MNHEY, CDR2 SVGAGI. The CDR3 spans 14 residues. V was clipped by 3 bases and J by 9 bases, with 17 bases between them.

The chain is built from TRBV5-1 and TRBJ1-4; tentatively, D is TRBD1 (6 bases). Trimming shortened V by 0 bases and J by 4 bases, and 13 bases separated the two germline ends. CDR3 length equals 16 residues. The germline gives CDR1 SGHRS, CDR2 YFSETQ. The CDR3 sequence is CASSLVPQGLNEKLFF. Written as DNA, the CDR3 is TGCGCCAGCAGCTTGGTCCCACAGGGCCTTAATGAAAAACTGTTTTTT.

In nucleotides, the CDR3 is TGCGCCAGCAGTTTACTAGCGGGTGGCACAGATACGCAGTATTTT. It is translated as CASSLLAGGTDTQYF. The rearrangement joins TRBV10-2 to TRBJ2-3; the match to TRBD2 covers 9 bases. V lost 5 bases, J lost 1 base, and 4 bases stayed unmatched. Germline CDR1 reads WSHSY; CDR2 reads SAAADI. There are 15 residues in the CDR3.

CDR3 nucleotides: TGTGCCAGCAGGGGGTCTTACAATGAGCAGTTCTTC. Translated: CASRGSYNEQFF. The chain joins TRBV2 to TRBJ2-1; D gene ambiguous. The germline CDR1 and CDR2 sequences are SNHLY and FYNNEI. Trimming shortened V by 6 bases and J by 4 bases, and 7 bases separated the two germline ends. This CDR3 has 12 amino acids.